This T cell receptor beta chain was sequenced in a study of blood T cell repertoires in COVID-19. Study context: Samples representing acute and convalescent COVID-19 were sourced from the United States, Italy and Spain. PBMCs, B-cell-depleted T cells, or T cells were the source of the cDNA or gDNA that made up the material.

The germline CDR1 and CDR2 sequences are SGHDT and YYEEEE. V was clipped by 5 bases and J by 4 bases, with 9 bases between them. The CDR3 has 12 residues. As handled by the study authors: It was from reference gene primer amplification that nucleated cell counts were estimated. The repertoire was sequenced with immunoSEQ multiplex PCR; TCRdb's copy has only in-frame clones and lacks some. That table gives V, J and clone size, and the DNA gave D and trimming. The sample includes approximately 75,000 clones, about 76% seen only once; the top ten take 25% to 30%. The V gene is TRBV5-6, the J gene TRBJ1-2; possible D gene TRBD1, 5 bases. The source material was peripheral blood. This TCR was recovered from a woman of 80 years or more with active or convalescent COVID-19. The CDR3, as DNA: TGTGCCAGCAGGGGGCTTCGCTATGGCTACACCTTC. This encodes CASRGLRYGYTF.